This T cell receptor beta chain is drawn from a study of cytomegalovirus exposure and HLA in healthy donors. Study conclusions and caveats: Researchers reported from a later analysis that most CMV-associated TCR beta chains appeared HLA-restricted. One variant, a missense change in DCLRE1C, was linked in a later analysis to TCR beta V- and J-gene trimming.

This clone was found a few times. Its antigen is not identified. The primer mix had 60 Vbeta and 13 Jbeta primers. Assay: immunoSEQ multiplex PCR; the TCRdb copy retains only in-frame clones and omits some. The table lists 160,000 or so clones, roughly 80% of them singletons. Germline CDR1 reads SGHDT; CDR2 reads YYEEEE. V was clipped by 1 base and J by 4 bases; unmatched bases: 5. The CDR3 is 16 amino acids. The sequence was obtained from a woman aged 50 to 60 in good health and CMV-seropositive. The chain uses TRBV5-6 and TRBJ2-2; the match to TRBD1 covers 9 bases. Specimen: PBMCs. Written as DNA, the CDR3 is TGTGCCAGCAGCTTGCAACAGGGGGCCGGCACCGGGGAGCTGTTTTTT. Translated: CASSLQQGAGTGELFF.